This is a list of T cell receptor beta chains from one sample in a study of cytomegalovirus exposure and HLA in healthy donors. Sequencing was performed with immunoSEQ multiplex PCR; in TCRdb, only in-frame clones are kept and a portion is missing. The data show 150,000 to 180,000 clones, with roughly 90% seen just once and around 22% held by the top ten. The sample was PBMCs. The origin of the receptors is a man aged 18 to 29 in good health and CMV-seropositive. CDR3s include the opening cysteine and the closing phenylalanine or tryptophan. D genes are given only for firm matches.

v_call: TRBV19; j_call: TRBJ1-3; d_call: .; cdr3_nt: TGTGCCAGTAGTATAGCCGCCGGAGCCACTGGAAACACCATATATTTT; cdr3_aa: CASSIAAGATGNTIYF
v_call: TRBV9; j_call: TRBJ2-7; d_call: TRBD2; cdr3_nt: TGTGCCAGCAGCCCTGGGACTAGCGAACACGAGCAGTACTTC; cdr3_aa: CASSPGTSEHEQYF
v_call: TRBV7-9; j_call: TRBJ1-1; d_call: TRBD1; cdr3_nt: TGTGCCAGCAGCCCGGGACAGGGGTACACTGAAGCTTTCTTT; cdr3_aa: CASSPGQGYTEAFF
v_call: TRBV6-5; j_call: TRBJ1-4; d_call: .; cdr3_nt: TGTGCCAGCAGTTACTCGCAGGGCCGAAAACTGTTTTTT; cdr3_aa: CASSYSQGRKLFF
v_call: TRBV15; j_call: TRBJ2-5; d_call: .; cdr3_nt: TGTGCCACCAGCAGAGATATTGGTCAGGAGACCCAGTACTTC; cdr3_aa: CATSRDIGQETQYF
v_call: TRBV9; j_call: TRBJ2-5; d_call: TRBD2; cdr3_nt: TGTGCCAGCAGCGTAGGTCGGGGGGGCCAAGAGACCCAGTACTTC; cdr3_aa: CASSVGRGGQETQYF
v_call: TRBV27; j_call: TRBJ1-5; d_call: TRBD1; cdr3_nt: TGTGCCAGCAGTGCCGGGACAGGGGGGAATCAGCCCCAGCATTTT; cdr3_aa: CASSAGTGGNQPQHF
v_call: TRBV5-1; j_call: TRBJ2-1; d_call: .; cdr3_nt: TGCGCCAGCAGCCTCCCCGGACTGGCCTCCTACAATGAGCAGTTCTTC; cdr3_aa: CASSLPGLASYNEQFF
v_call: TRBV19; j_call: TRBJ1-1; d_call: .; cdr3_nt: TGTGCCAGTAGTAGGGGACAACTGAACACTGAAGCTTTCTTT; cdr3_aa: CASSRGQLNTEAFF
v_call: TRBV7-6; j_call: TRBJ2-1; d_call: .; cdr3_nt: TGTGCCAGCAGCACAGAGGGGGGGGCGGGTAATGAGCAGTTCTTC; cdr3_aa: CASSTEGGAGNEQFF
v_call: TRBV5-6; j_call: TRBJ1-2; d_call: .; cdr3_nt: TGTGCCAGCAGGTCACAGGTTACCTATGGCTACACCTTC; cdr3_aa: CASRSQVTYGYTF